Listed below are T cell receptor beta chains from one sample, sequenced in a study of long-term antiretroviral therapy in people with HIV. Sequencing was performed with immunoSEQ multiplex PCR; in TCRdb, only in-frame clones are kept and a portion is missing. The profile shows tens of thousands of clones, almost 95% of them singletons. Sample: unsorted PBMCs, taken 7.3 to 7.5 years after starting antiretroviral therapy. The receptors come from a man aged 50-59 years with HIV. Both conserved end residues are part of each CDR3. A D gene is named only where the DNA matches it firmly. Expanded clones are given a class, and other clones once, few, many or no size at all.

-	14	TRBV23-1	TRBJ1-2	-	CASTRPWVNYGYTF	TGCGCCAGCACACGTCCTTGGGTCAACTATGGCTACACCTTC
-	15	TRBV5-6	TRBJ1-5	-	CASSSDLDSNQPQHF	TGTGCCAGCAGCTCGGACCTAGATAGCAATCAGCCCCAGCATTTT
-	15	TRBV15	TRBJ1-2	-	CATSSRQESAYGYTF	TGTGCCACCAGCTCCCGACAGGAGTCGGCCTATGGCTACACCTTC
-	14	TRBV30	TRBJ1-2	-	CAWSGGTYGGGYTF	TGTGCCTGGAGTGGCGGGACCTACGGGGGTGGCTACACCTTC
-	12	TRBV5-1	TRBJ1-1	TRBD1	CASSPGQGEAFF	TGCGCCAGCAGCCCCGGACAGGGCGAAGCTTTCTTT
-	12	TRBV5-1	TRBJ2-2	-	CASSWWDGELFF	TGCGCCAGCAGTTGGTGGGACGGGGAGCTGTTTTTT
-	13	TRBV10-3	TRBJ2-7	-	CAISVSEMGEQYF	TGTGCCATCAGTGTTTCCGAAATGGGGGAGCAGTACTTC
-	15	TRBV18	TRBJ1-1	-	CASSLPSTRNTEAFF	TGTGCCAGCTCACTGCCGTCGACGAGGAACACTGAAGCTTTCTTT
few	14	TRBV4-2	TRBJ1-5	-	CASSQALDSQPQHF	TGTGCCAGCAGCCAAGCGTTAGACAGTCAGCCCCAGCATTTT
-	15	TRBV5-8	TRBJ1-2	TRBD1	CASSVGGTGIYGYTF	TGTGCCAGCAGCGTTGGAGGGACAGGGATTTATGGCTACACCTTC
-	14	TRBV6-5	TRBJ2-3	-	CASRDRVLTDTQYF	TGTGCCAGCAGGGACAGAGTGCTCACAGATACGCAGTATTTT
-	16	TRBV6-1	TRBJ1-2	TRBD1	CASSEAVDRGSYGYTF	TGTGCCAGCAGTGAAGCGGTGGACAGGGGGTCCTATGGCTACACCTTC
-	15	TRBV7-6	TRBJ2-1	TRBD2	CASSLSGGPRDEQFF	TGTGCCAGCAGCCTTTCGGGGGGGCCTAGGGATGAGCAGTTCTTC
-	16	TRBV5-5	TRBJ2-3	TRBD1	CASSDDRTGGSDTQYF	TGCGCCAGCAGCGACGATAGGACAGGGGGATCAGATACGCAGTATTTT
-	13	TRBV5-5	TRBJ2-7	-	CASSVTVGYEQYF	TGTGCCAGCAGCGTGACAGTGGGCTACGAGCAGTACTTC
-	13	TRBV6-6	TRBJ1-1	TRBD1	CASSSQGGTEAFF	TGTGCCAGCAGTTCCCAGGGGGGCACTGAAGCTTTCTTT
-	14	TRBV10-3	TRBJ1-2	-	CAISESVGAYGYTF	TGTGCCATCAGTGAGTCGGTAGGGGCGTATGGCTACACCTTC
-	14	TRBV27	TRBJ2-2	-	CASSLYTNTGELFF	TGTGCCAGCAGTCTCTATACGAACACCGGGGAGCTGTTTTTT
-	15	TRBV5-1	TRBJ1-1	-	CASSLQNLGGTEAFF	TGCGCCAGCAGCTTGCAAAACCTGGGCGGCACTGAAGCTTTCTTT
-	11	TRBV9	TRBJ1-1	-	CASSGLAEAFF	TGTGCCAGCAGCGGGCTTGCTGAAGCTTTCTTT
-	14	TRBV10-2	TRBJ2-3	TRBD1	CASTGTGPTDTQYF	TGCGCCAGTACCGGGACAGGGCCCACAGATACGCAGTATTTT
few	14	TRBV7-2	TRBJ2-7	TRBD2	CASSPAGGSYEQYF	TGTGCCAGCAGCCCTGCGGGGGGCTCCTACGAGCAGTACTTC
-	14	TRBV5-6	TRBJ1-2	-	CASSLGRASEGYTF	TGTGCCAGCAGCTTGGGTAGGGCCTCGGAGGGCTACACCTTC
-	14	TRBV28	TRBJ2-1	-	CASSFNLQGNEQFF	TGTGCCAGCAGTTTCAACTTGCAGGGCAATGAGCAGTTCTTC
-	14	TRBV6-1	TRBJ1-4	TRBD1	CASSLARGNEKLFF	TGTGCCAGCAGTCTAGCCAGGGGGAATGAAAAACTGTTTTTT
once	15	TRBV7-8	TRBJ2-3	TRBD2	CASNRLAASTDTQYF	TGTGCCAGCAACAGACTAGCGGCCAGCACAGATACGCAGTATTTT
-	15	TRBV7-2	TRBJ2-2	-	CAGLQGLPTTGELFF	TGTGCCGGTCTTCAGGGGCTTCCTACCACCGGGGAGCTGTTTTTT
-	14	TRBV27	TRBJ2-7	TRBD1	CASSPTGAVYEQYF	TGTGCCAGCAGCCCAACAGGGGCCGTATACGAGCAGTACTTC
-	17	TRBV27	TRBJ2-1	-	CASSPSWGDTSYNEQFF	TGTGCCAGCAGCCCATCATGGGGGGACACCTCCTACAATGAGCAGTTCTTC
-	14	TRBV18	TRBJ2-7	TRBD1	CASSPGQSTYEQYF	TGTGCCAGCTCACCGGGACAGAGCACCTACGAGCAGTACTTC
-	20	TRBV5-1	TRBJ2-1	TRBD1	CASSSIPGQAQGSAYNEQFF	TGCGCCAGCAGCTCGATCCCGGGACAGGCCCAGGGGTCCGCGTACAATGAGCAGTTCTTC
-	14	TRBV27	TRBJ2-7	TRBD1	CASSLRQGRYEQYF	TGTGCCAGCAGTTTAAGACAGGGGAGATACGAGCAGTACTTC
-	16	TRBV4-3	TRBJ2-4	TRBD2	CASSQDGGAAKNIQYF	TGCGCCAGCAGCCAAGACGGGGGGGCAGCCAAAAACATTCAGTACTTC
-	14	TRBV9	TRBJ1-2	-	CASNPGGALYGYTF	TGTGCCAGCAACCCGGGGGGGGCGCTCTATGGCTACACCTTC
few	13	TRBV7-9	TRBJ1-1	TRBD1	CASSLTGDTEAFF	TGTGCCAGCAGCTTGACAGGGGACACTGAAGCTTTCTTT
-	13	TRBV10-1	TRBJ2-1	-	CASSESTLPGQFF	TGCGCCAGCAGTGAGTCGACCCTGCCGGGGCAGTTCTTC
-	17	TRBV11-2	TRBJ2-3	-	CASTQRGGGLGADTQYF	TGTGCCAGCACCCAGAGGGGAGGCGGGCTAGGGGCAGATACGCAGTATTTT
-	13	TRBV7-2	TRBJ2-3	-	CASSFSAAGTQYF	TGTGCCAGCAGCTTTTCAGCTGCGGGTACGCAGTATTTT
-	17	TRBV4-1	TRBJ1-4	-	CASSQDGSGPLNEKLFF	TGCGCCAGCAGCCAAGATGGGTCAGGCCCCCTTAATGAAAAACTGTTTTTT
once	12	TRBV28	TRBJ1-1	-	CASSFRATEAFF	TGTGCCAGCAGTTTCAGGGCCACTGAAGCTTTCTTT
-	16	TRBV11-3	TRBJ2-3	-	CASSLGTNPSTDTQYF	TGTGCCAGCAGCTTGGGTACGAACCCTAGCACAGATACGCAGTATTTT
-	15	TRBV5-4	TRBJ2-1	-	CASSLGVGRVNEQFF	TGTGCCAGCAGCTTGGGGGTCGGAAGGGTCAATGAGCAGTTCTTC
-	15	TRBV4-3	TRBJ2-2	TRBD1	CASSQETGGIGELFF	TGCGCCAGCAGCCAGGAGACAGGGGGCATCGGGGAGCTGTTTTTT
-	16	TRBV19	TRBJ1-6	TRBD1	CASDTGDSSYNSPLHF	TGTGCCAGCGATACAGGGGATAGCTCCTATAATTCACCCCTCCACTTT
-	15	TRBV4-2	TRBJ1-2	-	CASSQDQRGDYGYTF	TGTGCCAGCAGCCAAGATCAGAGGGGGGACTATGGCTACACCTTC
-	17	TRBV9	TRBJ2-1	TRBD2	CASSVGPTSGGRHEQFF	TGTGCCAGCAGCGTAGGCCCGACTAGCGGGGGGAGGCATGAGCAGTTCTTC
-	15	TRBV7-8	TRBJ2-7	-	CASSLERRYSYEQYF	TGTGCCAGCAGCTTGGAGCGGCGCTACTCCTACGAGCAGTACTTC
-	13	TRBV4-3	TRBJ1-1	-	CASSQVRAGSAFF	TGCGCCAGCAGCCAAGTTCGGGCCGGGTCGGCTTTCTTT
-	16	TRBV11-2	TRBJ1-1	-	CASSLASGAWNTEAFF	TGTGCCAGCAGCTTAGCTTCGGGGGCTTGGAACACTGAAGCTTTCTTT
-	14	TRBV6-6	TRBJ1-1	-	CASITGTGNTEAFF	TGTGCCAGCATCACGGGGACGGGGAACACTGAAGCTTTCTTT